The TCR beta chain under discussion was sequenced for a study of blood T cell repertoires in COVID-19. Turning to the study itself: PBMCs, B-cell-depleted T cells, or T cells provided the cDNA or gDNA that made up the material.

Original data processing: Estimation of nucleated cell counts relied on the amplification of reference gene primers. This table comes from immunoSEQ multiplex PCR, and its TCRdb copy is limited to in-frame clones, with some not included. V and J calls and clone size are given by that table; D and trimming were obtained from the DNA. This repertoire shows over 90,000 clones, about four fifths found once; its top ten account for roughly 4.8%. The germline gives CDR1 LNHDA, CDR2 SQIVND (reference sequence). Unmatched junction bases numbered 9, after V lost 0 bases and J lost 5 bases. CDR3 length: 17 amino acids.

This rearrangement joins TRBV19 to TRBJ2-5; 10 bases align to TRBD2. The clonotype comes from a man older than 75 with COVID-19, enrolled during active disease. Material for sequencing was peripheral blood. The CDR3 DNA reads TGTGCCAGTAGTATAGATAAAACTAGCGGGGATTGGGAGACCCAGTACTTC. Translated: CASSIDKTSGDWETQYF.